The clone carrying this T cell receptor (beta chain) showed up just a few times. What it recognizes is unknown. With V trimmed by 3 bases and J by 2 bases, 2 bases remained unmatched. This CDR3 spans 13 amino acids. Per germline, CDR1 DFQATT and CDR2 SNEGSKA (reference sequence). This specimen belongs to a study of CD8 T cells in ankylosing spondylitis. Study-wide results and caveats: Disease-linked clones were found to be CD8+ and relatively rare in peripheral blood.

TCRdb fed the 5' RACE reads into MiXCR, producing one record per CDR3 protein. The repertoire holds about 340,000 distinct CDR3 sequences, with roughly 15% as singletons. V and J are TRBV20-1 and TRBJ2-3; 7 positions agree with TRBD2. The clonotype comes from a male donor with ankylosing spondylitis or in good health (not recorded which). The sequenced sample consisted of blood, either unsorted or a sorted T cell fraction (not recorded which). CDR3 bases: TGCAGTGCTAGCGGGGGGTACACAGATACGCAGTATTTT. This codes for CSASGGYTDTQYF.